Below are 2 T cell receptor beta chains sequenced from a single sample in a study of beta chain features in type 1 diabetes. The investigators reverse transcribed all of the isolated RNA, so they sequenced expressed TCRB transcripts. Sequencing was performed with immunoSEQ multiplex PCR; in TCRdb, only in-frame clones are kept and a portion is missing. The sample includes roughly 300,000 clones, approximately 8.2% of them seen just once. The sample taken for sequencing was central memory CD4+ T cells from blood. All receptors derive from a woman between 18 and 29 years old in good health.

The chain employs TRBV21-1 and TRBJ1-5; the table names TRBD1, a call not compared with the DNA. TRBV21-1 is classified as a pseudogene. This CDR3 is 17 amino acids long. CDR3 in DNA: TGTGCCACTCCGGGGCAGGGGGCTGCGTTAGTTAATCAGCCCCAGCATTTT. As protein: CATPGQGAALVNQPQHF.

This clone has more than one count but fewer than ten. V usage is TRBV13 and J usage is TRBJ2-5, with a possible D match to TRBD2 (5 bases). This CDR3 has 13 amino acids. Trimming stripped 2 bases from V and 4 bases from J, with 8 bases between. Germline CDR1 and CDR2: PRHDT and FYEKMQ (reference sequence). The CDR3, as DNA: TGTGCCAGCAGCTTATATGCGGGAGAGACCCAGTACTTC. Residues: CASSLYAGETQYF.